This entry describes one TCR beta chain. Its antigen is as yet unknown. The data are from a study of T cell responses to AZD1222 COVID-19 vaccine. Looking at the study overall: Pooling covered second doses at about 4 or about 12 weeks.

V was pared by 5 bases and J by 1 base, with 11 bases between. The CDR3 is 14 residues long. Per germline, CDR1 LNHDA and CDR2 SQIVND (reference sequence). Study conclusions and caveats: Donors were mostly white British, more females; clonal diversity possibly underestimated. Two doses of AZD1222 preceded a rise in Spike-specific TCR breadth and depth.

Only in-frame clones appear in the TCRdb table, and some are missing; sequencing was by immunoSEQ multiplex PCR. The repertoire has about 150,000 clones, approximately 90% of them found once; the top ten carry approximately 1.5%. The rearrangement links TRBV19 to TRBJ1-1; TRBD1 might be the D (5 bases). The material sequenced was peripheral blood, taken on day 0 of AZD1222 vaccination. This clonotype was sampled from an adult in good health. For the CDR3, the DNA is TGTGCCAGTAGTCAGGGACTGCAGAACACTGAAGCTTTCTTT. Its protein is CASSQGLQNTEAFF. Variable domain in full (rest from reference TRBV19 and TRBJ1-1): DGGITQSPKYLFRKEGQNVTLSCEQNLNHDAMYWYRQDPGQGLRLIYYSQIVNDFQKGDIAEGYSVSREKKESFPLTVTSAQKNPTAFYLCASSQGLQNTEAFFGQGTRLTVV.